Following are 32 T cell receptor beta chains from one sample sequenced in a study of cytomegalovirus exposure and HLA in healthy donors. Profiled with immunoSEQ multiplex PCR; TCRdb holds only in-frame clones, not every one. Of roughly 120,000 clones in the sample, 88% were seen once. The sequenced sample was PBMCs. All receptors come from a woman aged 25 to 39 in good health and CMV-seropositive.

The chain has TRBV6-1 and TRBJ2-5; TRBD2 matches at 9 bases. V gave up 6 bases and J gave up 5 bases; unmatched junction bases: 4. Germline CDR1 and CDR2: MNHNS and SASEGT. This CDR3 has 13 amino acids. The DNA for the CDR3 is TGTGCCAGCAGGCGGGGGGGTGGGGAGACCCAGTACTTC. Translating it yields CASRRGGGETQYF.

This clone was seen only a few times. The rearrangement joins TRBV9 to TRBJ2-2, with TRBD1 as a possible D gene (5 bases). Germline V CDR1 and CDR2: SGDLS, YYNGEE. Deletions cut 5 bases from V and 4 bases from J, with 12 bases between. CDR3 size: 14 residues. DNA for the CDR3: TGTGCCAGCAGTCGGACAACCTCCACCGGGGAGCTGTTTTTT. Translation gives CASSRTTSTGELFF.

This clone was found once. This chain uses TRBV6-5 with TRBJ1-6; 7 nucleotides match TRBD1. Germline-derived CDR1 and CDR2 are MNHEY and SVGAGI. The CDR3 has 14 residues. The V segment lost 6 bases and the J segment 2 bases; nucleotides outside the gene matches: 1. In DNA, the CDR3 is TGTGCCAGCAGAACAGGGGCCTATAATTCACCCCTCCACTTT. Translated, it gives CASRTGAYNSPLHF.

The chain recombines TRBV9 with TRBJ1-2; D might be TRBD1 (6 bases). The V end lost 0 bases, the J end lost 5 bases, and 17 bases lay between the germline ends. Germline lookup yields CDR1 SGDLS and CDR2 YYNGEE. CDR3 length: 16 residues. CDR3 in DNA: TGTGCCAGCAGCGTAGGATTCGGTGGGCAGGGGTATGGCTACACCTTC. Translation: CASSVGFGGQGYGYTF.

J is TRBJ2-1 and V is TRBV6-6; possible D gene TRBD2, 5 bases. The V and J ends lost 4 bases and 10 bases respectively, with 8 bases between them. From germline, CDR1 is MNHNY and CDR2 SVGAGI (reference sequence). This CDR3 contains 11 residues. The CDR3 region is CASSFTGEQFF. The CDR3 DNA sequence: TGTGCCAGCAGTTTCACGGGGGAGCAGTTCTTC.

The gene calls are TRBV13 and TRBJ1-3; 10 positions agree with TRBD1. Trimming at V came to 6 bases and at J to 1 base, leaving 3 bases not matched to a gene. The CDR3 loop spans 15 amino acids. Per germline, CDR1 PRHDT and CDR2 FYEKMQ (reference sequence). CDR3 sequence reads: CASSQDRGSGNTIYF. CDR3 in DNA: TGTGCCAGCAGTCAGGACAGGGGGTCTGGAAACACCATATATTTT.

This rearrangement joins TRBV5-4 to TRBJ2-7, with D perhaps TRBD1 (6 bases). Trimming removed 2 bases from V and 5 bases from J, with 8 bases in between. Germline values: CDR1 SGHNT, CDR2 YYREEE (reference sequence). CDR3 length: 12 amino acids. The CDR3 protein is CASSFTGNEQYF. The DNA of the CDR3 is TGTGCCAGCAGCTTTACAGGGAACGAGCAGTACTTC.

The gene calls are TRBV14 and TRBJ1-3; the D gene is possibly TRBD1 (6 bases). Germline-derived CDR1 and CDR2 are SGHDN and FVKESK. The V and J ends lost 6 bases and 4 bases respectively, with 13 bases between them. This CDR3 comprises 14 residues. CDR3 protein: CASRQTGAGNTIYF. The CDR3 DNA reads TGTGCCAGCAGGCAGACAGGAGCAGGAAACACCATATATTTT. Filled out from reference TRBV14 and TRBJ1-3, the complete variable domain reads EAGVTQFPSHSVIEKGQTVTLRCDPISGHDNLYWYRRVMGKEIKFLLHFVKESKQDESGMPNNRFLAERTGGTYSTLKVQPAELEDSGVYFCASRQTGAGNTIYFGEGSWLTVV.

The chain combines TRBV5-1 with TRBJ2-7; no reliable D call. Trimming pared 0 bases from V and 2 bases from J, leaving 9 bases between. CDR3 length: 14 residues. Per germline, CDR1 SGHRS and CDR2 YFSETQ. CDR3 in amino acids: CASSLASTPYEQYF. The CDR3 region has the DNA TGCGCCAGCAGCTTGGCCTCCACTCCCTACGAGCAGTACTTC.

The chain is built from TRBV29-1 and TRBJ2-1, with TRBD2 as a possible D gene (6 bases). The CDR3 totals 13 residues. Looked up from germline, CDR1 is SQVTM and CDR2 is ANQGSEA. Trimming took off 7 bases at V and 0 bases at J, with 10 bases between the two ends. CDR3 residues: CSGWDFSYNEQFF. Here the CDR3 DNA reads TGCAGCGGGTGGGACTTCTCCTACAATGAGCAGTTCTTC.

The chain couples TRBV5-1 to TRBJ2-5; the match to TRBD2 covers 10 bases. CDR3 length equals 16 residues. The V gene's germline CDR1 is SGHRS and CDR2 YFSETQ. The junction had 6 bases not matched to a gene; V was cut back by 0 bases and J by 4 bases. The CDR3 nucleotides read TGCGCCAGCAGCTTGGGGCAGCGGGGGGGCCTAGAGACCCAGTACTTC. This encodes CASSLGQRGGLETQYF.

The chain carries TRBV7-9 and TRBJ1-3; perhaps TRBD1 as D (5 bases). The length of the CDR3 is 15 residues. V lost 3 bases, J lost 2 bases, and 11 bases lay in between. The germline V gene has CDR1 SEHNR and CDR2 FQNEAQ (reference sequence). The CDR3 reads CASSLGGNPGNTIYF. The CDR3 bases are TGTGCCAGCAGCTTGGGGGGAAATCCTGGAAACACCATATATTTT.

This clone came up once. Here the CDR3 reads CASNIAGRSTDTQYF. The CDR3 region has the DNA TGTGCCAGCAACATAGCGGGTCGGAGCACAGATACGCAGTATTTT. This chain joins TRBV7-3 and TRBJ2-3; 7 bases align to TRBD2. CDR3 length: 15 amino acids. J was trimmed by 0 bases and V by 7 bases; bases with no gene match: 7. Germline loops: CDR1 SGHTA, CDR2 FQGTGA.

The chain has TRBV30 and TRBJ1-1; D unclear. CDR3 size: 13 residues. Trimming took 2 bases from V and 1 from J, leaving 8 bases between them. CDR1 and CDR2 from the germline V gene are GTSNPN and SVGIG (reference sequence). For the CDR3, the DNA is TGTGCCTGGAGTACCGCAGGGAACACTGAAGCTTTCTTT. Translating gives CAWSTAGNTEAFF.

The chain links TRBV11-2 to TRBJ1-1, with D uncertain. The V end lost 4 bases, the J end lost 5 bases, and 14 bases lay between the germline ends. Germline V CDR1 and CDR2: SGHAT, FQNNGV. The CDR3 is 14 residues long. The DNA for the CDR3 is TGTGCCAGCAGCTCGGGAGTTCTGGCAACTGAAGCTTTCTTT. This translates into CASSSGVLATEAFF.

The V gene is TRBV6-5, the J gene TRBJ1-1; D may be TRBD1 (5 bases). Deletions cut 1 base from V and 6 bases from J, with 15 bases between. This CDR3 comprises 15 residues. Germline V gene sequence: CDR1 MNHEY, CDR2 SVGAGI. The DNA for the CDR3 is TGTGCCAGCAGTTACTTTGGAGGGGCGACCTCTGAAGCTTTCTTT. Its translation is CASSYFGGATSEAFF.

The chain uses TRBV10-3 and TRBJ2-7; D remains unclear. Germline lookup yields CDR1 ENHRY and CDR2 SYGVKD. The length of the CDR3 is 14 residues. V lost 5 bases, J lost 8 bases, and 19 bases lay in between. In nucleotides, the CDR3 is TGTGCCATCAGTTCCGACGCCGGGTCTACGAAGCAGTACTTC. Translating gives CAISSDAGSTKQYF.

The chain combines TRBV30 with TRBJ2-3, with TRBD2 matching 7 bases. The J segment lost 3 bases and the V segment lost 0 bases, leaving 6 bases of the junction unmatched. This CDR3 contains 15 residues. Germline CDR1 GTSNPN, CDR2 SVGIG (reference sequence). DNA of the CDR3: TGTGCCTGGAGTGTACGGCGGGAGCGAACAGATACGCAGTATTTT. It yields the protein CAWSVRRERTDTQYF.

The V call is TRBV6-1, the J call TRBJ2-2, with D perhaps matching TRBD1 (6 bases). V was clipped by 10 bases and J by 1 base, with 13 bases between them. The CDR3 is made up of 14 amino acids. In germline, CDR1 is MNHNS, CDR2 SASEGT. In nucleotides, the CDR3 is TGTGCCACCACGAAGGACAGGAACACCGGGGAGCTGTTTTTT. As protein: CATTKDRNTGELFF.

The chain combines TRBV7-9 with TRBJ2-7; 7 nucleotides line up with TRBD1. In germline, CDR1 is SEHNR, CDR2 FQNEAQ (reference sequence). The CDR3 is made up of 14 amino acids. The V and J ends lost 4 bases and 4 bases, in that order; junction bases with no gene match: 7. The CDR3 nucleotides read TGTGCCAGCAGCTCACACGGGACAGTATACGAGCAGTACTTC. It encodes CASSSHGTVYEQYF.

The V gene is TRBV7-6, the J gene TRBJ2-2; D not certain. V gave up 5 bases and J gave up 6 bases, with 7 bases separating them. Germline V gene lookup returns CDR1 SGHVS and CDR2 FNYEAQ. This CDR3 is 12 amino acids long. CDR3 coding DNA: TGTGCCAGCAGCCTCCGTCCCGGGGAGCTGTTTTTT. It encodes CASSLRPGELFF.

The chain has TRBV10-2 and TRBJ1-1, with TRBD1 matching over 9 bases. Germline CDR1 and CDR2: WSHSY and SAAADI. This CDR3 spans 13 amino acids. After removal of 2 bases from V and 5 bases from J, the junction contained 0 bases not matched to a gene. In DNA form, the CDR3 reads TGCGCCAGCAGTGAGGGACAGGGGACTGAAGCTTTCTTT. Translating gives CASSEGQGTEAFF.

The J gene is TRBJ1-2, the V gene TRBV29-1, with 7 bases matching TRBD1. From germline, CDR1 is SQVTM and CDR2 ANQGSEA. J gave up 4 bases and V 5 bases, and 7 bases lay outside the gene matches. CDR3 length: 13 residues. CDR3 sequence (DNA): TGCAGCGTTACTGGACAGGCGCTCTATGGCTACACCTTC. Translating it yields CSVTGQALYGYTF.

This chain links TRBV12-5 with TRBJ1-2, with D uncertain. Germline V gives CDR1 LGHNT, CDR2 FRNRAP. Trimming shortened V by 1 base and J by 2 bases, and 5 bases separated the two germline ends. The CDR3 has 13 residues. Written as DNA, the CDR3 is TGTGCTAGTGGTTTGGACACGAACTATGGCTACACCTTC. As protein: CASGLDTNYGYTF.

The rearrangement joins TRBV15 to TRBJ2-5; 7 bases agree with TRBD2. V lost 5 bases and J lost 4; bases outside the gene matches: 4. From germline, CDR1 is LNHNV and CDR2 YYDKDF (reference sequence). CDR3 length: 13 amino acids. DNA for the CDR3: TGTGCCACCAGCCGGGGGGTGGGAGAGACCCAGTACTTC. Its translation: CATSRGVGETQYF.

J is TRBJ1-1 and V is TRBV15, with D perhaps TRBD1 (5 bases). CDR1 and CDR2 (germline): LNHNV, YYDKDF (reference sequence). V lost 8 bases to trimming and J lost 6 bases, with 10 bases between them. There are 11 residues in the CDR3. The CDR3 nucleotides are TGTGCCACCGCAACAGGAGCTGAAGCTTTCTTT. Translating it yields CATATGAEAFF.

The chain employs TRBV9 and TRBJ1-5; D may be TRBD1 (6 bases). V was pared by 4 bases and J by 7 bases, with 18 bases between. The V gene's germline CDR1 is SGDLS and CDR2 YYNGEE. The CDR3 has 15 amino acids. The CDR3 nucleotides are TGTGCCAGCAGCCCTGGGGGCAGGGCCGACCAGCCCCAGCATTTT. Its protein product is CASSPGGRADQPQHF.

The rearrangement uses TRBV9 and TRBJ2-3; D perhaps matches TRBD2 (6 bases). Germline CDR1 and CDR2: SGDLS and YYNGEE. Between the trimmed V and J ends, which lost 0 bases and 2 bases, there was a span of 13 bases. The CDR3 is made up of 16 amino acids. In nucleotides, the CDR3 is TGTGCCAGCAGCGTAGGGGCCGGGAGAACCACAGATACGCAGTATTTT. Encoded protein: CASSVGAGRTTDTQYF.

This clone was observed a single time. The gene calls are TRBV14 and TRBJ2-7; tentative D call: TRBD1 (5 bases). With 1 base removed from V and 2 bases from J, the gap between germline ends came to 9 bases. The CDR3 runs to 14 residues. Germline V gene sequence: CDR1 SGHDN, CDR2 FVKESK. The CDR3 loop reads CASSQGQGPYEQYF. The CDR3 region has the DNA TGTGCCAGCAGCCAAGGTCAGGGCCCCTACGAGCAGTACTTC.

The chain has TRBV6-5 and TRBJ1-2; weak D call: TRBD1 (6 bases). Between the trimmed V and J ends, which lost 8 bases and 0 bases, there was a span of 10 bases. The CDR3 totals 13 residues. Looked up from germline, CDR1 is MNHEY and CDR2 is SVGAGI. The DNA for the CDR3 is TGTGCCAGCGCCCGGACAGCTAACTATGGCTACACCTTC. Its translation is CASARTANYGYTF.

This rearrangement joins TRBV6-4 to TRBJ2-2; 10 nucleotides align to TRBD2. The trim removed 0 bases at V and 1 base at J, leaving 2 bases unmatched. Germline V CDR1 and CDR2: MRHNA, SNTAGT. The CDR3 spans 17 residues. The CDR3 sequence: CASSDSSSGRNTGELFF. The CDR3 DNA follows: TGTGCCAGCAGTGACTCGTCTAGCGGGAGGAACACCGGGGAGCTGTTTTTT.

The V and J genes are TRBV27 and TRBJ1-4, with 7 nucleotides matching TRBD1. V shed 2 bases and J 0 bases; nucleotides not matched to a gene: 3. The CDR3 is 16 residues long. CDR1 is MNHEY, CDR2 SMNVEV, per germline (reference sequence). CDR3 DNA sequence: TGTGCCAGCAGTTTACGTCAGGGGGCAACTAATGAAAAACTGTTTTTT. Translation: CASSLRQGATNEKLFF.